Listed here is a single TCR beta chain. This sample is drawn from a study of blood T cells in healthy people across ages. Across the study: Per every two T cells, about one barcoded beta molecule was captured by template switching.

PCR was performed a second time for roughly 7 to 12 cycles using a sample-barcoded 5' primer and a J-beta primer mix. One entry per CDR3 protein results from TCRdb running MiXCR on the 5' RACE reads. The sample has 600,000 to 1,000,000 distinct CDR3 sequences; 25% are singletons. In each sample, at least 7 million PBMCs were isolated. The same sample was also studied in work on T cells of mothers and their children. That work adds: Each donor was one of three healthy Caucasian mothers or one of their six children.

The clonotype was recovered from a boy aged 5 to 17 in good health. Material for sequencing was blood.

CDR3 nucleotides: TGTGCCAGCAGTTTCTCTAGCGCTGGTGAGCAGTTCTTC. It encodes CASSFSSAGEQFF. The J gene is TRBJ2-1, the V gene TRBV28, with D possibly being TRBD2 (6 bases). This CDR3 has 13 residues. V was clipped by 3 bases and J by 9 bases, with 12 bases between them. From germline, CDR1 is MDHEN and CDR2 SYDVKM.